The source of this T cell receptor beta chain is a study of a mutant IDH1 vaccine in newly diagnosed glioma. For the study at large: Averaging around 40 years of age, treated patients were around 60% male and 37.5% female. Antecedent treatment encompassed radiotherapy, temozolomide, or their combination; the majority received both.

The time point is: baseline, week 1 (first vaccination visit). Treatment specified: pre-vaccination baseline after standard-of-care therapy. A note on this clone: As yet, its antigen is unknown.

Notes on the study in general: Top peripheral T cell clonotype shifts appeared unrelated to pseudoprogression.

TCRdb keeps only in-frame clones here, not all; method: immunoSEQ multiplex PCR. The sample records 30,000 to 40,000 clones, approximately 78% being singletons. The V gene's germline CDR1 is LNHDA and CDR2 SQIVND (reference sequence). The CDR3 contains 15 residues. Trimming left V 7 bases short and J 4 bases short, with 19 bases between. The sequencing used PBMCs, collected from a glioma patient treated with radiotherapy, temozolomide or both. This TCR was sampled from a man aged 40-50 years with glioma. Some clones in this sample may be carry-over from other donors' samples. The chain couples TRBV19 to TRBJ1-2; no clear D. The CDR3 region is CASNDGTGRFYGYTF. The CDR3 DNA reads TGTGCCAGTAACGACGGTACGGGCCGCTTCTATGGCTACACCTTC.